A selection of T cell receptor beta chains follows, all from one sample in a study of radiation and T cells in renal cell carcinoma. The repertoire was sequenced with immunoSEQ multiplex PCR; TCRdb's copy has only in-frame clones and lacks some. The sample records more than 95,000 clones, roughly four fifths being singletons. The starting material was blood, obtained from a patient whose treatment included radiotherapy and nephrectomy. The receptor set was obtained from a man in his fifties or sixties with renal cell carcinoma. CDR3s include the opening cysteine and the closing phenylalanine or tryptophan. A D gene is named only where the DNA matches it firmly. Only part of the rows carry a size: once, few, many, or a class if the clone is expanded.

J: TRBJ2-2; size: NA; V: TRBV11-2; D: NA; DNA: TGTGCCAGCAGCTTATATGGGGGAACGAACACCGGGGAGCTGTTTTTT; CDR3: CASSLYGGTNTGELFF
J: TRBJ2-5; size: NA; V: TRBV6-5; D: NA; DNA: TGTGCCAGCAGTTACTCAGGCAGCAGCCAAGAGACCCAGTACTTC; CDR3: CASSYSGSSQETQYF
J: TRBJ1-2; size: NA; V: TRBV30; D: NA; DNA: TGTGCCTGGAGACCCCTGGGGGAAGGGGAAGGTAGTGGCTACACCTTC; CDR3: CAWRPLGEGEGSGYTF
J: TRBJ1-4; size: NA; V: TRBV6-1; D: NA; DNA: TGTGCCAGCAGTGTTAGCAGCGAAGTCGGTGAAAAACTGTTTTTT; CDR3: CASSVSSEVGEKLFF
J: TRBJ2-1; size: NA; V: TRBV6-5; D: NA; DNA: TGTGCCAGCAGTTCCGAATACAGGCTTAAGGAGCAGTTCTTC; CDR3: CASSSEYRLKEQFF
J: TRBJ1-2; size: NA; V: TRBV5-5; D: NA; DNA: TGTGCCAGCAGCTTTCCGGGGAGGGGCAATGGCTACACCTTC; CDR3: CASSFPGRGNGYTF
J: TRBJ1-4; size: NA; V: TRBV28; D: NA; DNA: TGTGCCAGCAGTCCCGCAGGGGCCGCAGGTGAAAAACTGTTTTTT; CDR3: CASSPAGAAGEKLFF
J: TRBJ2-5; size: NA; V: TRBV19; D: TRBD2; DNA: TGTGCCAGTAGTATCTGGCTAGCGGAAGAGACCCAGTACTTC; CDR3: CASSIWLAEETQYF
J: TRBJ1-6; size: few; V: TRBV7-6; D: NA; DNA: TGTGCCAGCAGCGAATTCCAGATAAATTCACCCCTCCACTTT; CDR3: CASSEFQINSPLHF
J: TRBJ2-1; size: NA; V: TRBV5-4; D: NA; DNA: TGTGCCAGCAGCTTCGGTGGGGAGCAGTTCTTC; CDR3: CASSFGGEQFF
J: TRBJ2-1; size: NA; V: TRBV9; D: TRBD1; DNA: TGTGCCAGCAGCCTCCTCGGGGCAGGGGGTACACACAATGAGCAGTTCTTC; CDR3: CASSLLGAGGTHNEQFF
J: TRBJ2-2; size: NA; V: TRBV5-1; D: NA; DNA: TGCGCCAGCAGCCTTCGACAGGTAGCCACCGGGGAGCTGTTTTTT; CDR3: CASSLRQVATGELFF
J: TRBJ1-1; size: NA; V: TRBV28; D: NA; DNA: TGTGCCAGCGCTTTGGGGGGTGGGGCTGAAGCTTTCTTT; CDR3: CASALGGGAEAFF
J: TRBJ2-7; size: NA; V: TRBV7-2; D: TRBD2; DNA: TGTGCCAGCAGCTCCACGGGGGTTCAGCCGGGGGGCTACGAGCAGTACTTC; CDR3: CASSSTGVQPGGYEQYF
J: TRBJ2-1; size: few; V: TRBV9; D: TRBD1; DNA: TGTGCCAGCAGCACGACGACAGGGCGAAATGAGCAGTTCTTC; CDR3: CASSTTTGRNEQFF
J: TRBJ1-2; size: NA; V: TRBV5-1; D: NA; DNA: TGCGCCAGCAGCTTGGATTCCGGGCGAGGCTACACCTTC; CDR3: CASSLDSGRGYTF
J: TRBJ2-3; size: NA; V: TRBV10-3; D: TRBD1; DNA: TGTGCCACCACAGTGGGGACAGACAAGTGGACAGATACGCAGTATTTT; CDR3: CATTVGTDKWTDTQYF
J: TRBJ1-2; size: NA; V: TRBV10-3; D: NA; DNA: TGTGCCATCAGTGAAGCTCAGGGAGAGAACACCTTC; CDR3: CAISEAQGENTF
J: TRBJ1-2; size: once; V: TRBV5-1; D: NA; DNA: TGCGCCAGCAGCTTGGAGGGGGTAAGAAACCTCTATGGCTACACCTTC; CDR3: CASSLEGVRNLYGYTF
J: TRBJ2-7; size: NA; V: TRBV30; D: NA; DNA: TGTGCCTGGAGTAGGGGGACGGTGACCTACGAGCAGTACTTC; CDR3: CAWSRGTVTYEQYF
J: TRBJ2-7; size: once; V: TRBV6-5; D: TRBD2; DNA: TGTGCCAGCAGTTCCCGTCCTAGCGGGAGAGGCTACGAGCAGTACTTC; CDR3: CASSSRPSGRGYEQYF
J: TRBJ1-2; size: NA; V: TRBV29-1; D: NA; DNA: TGCAGCGTTGAAGGACACGCCCTTAACTATGGCTACACCTTC; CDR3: CSVEGHALNYGYTF
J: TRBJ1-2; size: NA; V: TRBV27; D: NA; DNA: TGTGCCAGCAGTATGAAAAAAGAGACGGACCCGCTTTCCGGCTACACCTTC; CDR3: CASSMKKETDPLSGYTF
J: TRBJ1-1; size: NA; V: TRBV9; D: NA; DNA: TGTGCCAGCAGCGTAGCGGGGGCCAGGAACACTGAAGCTTTCTTT; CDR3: CASSVAGARNTEAFF
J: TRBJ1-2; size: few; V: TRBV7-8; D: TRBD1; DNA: TGTGCCAGCAGCTTAGGTTCAGGGGGCGCCGGCTATGGCTACACCTTC; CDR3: CASSLGSGGAGYGYTF
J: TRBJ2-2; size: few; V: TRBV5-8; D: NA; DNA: TGTGCCAGCAGCTTGGGACTAACCTCCGGGGAGCTGTTTTTT; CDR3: CASSLGLTSGELFF
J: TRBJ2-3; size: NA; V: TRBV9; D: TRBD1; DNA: TGTGCCAGCAGCGTAGAACAGGGGCGGACAGATACGCAGTATTTT; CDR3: CASSVEQGRTDTQYF
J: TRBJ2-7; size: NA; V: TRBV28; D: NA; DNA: TGTGCCAGCAGTTTGAGCGGCCCAAATGGCGAGCAGTACTTC; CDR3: CASSLSGPNGEQYF
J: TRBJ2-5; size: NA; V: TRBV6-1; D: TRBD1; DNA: TGTGCCAGCAGTGAAGCGGCGGGACAGGGCCACCAAGAGACCCAGTACTTC; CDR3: CASSEAAGQGHQETQYF
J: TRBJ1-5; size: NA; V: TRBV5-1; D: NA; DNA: TGCGCCAGCAGCTTGGGACTTAATCAGCCCCAGCATTTT; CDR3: CASSLGLNQPQHF
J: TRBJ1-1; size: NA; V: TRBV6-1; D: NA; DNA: TGTGCCAGCAGTGAAGAGGGGGTAGACACTGAAGCTTTCTTT; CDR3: CASSEEGVDTEAFF
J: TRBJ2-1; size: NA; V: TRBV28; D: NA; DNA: TGTGCCAGCAGTTTCAGTGGGATCGGTAGCGGTGAGCAGTTCTTC; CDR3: CASSFSGIGSGEQFF
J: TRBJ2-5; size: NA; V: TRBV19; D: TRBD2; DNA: TGTGCCAGTAGTCGGGCTAGCGGGAGGTCGGGGGAGACCCAGTACTTC; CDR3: CASSRASGRSGETQYF
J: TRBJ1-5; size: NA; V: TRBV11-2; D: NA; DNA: TGTGCCAGCAGCTTAGTAACAGGAGCTGATCAGCCCCAGCATTTT; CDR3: CASSLVTGADQPQHF
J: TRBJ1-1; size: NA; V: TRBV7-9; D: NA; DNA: TGTGCCAGCAGCGCCACAGGGAACACTGAAGCTTTCTTT; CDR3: CASSATGNTEAFF
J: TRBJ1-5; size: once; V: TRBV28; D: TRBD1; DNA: TGTGCCAGCAGCCCCGGGACAGACAATCAGCCCCAGCATTTT; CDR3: CASSPGTDNQPQHF
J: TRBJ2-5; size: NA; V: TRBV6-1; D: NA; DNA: TGTGCCAGCAGTGCCCTCGGACAGCAAGAGACCCAGTACTTC; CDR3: CASSALGQQETQYF
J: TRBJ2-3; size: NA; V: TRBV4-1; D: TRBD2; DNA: TGCGCCAGCAGCCAGGACTTACTAGCGGGGGGCAGGGTAGATACGCAGTATTTT; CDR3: CASSQDLLAGGRVDTQYF
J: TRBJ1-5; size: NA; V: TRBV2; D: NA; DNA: TGTGCCAGCAGTGCCGGTGGGGGAACATATAGCAATCAGCCCCAGCATTTT; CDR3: CASSAGGGTYSNQPQHF